The 17 T cell receptor beta chains below all came from one sample that was sequenced in a study of cytomegalovirus exposure and HLA in healthy donors. Clones were sequenced by immunoSEQ multiplex PCR, and TCRdb holds only the in-frame ones, with some missing. Counted here are 70,000 to 85,000 clones, about 95% occurring once; the ten biggest clones make up approximately 2.1%. The sequencing sample was made of PBMCs. The receptors derive from a woman aged 18 to 35 in good health and CMV-seropositive.

The chain has TRBV18 and TRBJ2-3; TRBD1 agrees at 11 bases. The length of the CDR3 is 14 residues. Germline trimming cut 3 bases from V and 6 bases from J; bases unmatched to any gene: 2. Germline V gene sequence: CDR1 KGHSH, CDR2 LQKENI. CDR3 in amino acids: CASSPDRGHDTQYF. The CDR3, as DNA: TGTGCCAGCTCACCGGACAGGGGGCACGATACGCAGTATTTT. Drawing the rest from reference TRBV18 and TRBJ2-3, the complete variable domain is NAGVMQNPRHLVRRRGQEARLRCSPMKGHSHVYWYRQLPEEGLKFMVYLQKENIIDESGMPKERFSAEFPKEGPSILRIQQVVRGDSAAYFCASSPDRGHDTQYFGPGTRLTVL.

The chain joins TRBV5-1 to TRBJ1-3; 9 positions match TRBD1. This CDR3 spans 15 amino acids. Germline lookup yields CDR1 SGHRS and CDR2 YFSETQ. V shed 0 bases, J shed 3 bases, and the junction held 1 base outside the gene matches. The CDR3 DNA reads TGCGCCAGCAGCTTGGGGGACAGGGTTGGAAACACCATATATTTT. Translation gives CASSLGDRVGNTIYF.

On this clone: Relative to the germline gene, one junction end is altered; a read error may explain this. This chain connects TRBV7-7 to TRBJ2-1; 14 nucleotides agree with TRBD2. CDR1 is SSHAT and CDR2 is FNYEAQ in the germline V gene (reference sequence). There are 16 residues in the CDR3. The CDR3 nucleotides read TGTGCTAGCAGCTCGGGACTAGCGGGAGTTTCGAGTGAGCAGTTCTTC. Translated, it gives CASSSGLAGVSSEQFF.

The chain employs TRBV19 and TRBJ1-1; D gene uncertain. Germline CDR1 is LNHDA and CDR2 is SQIVND (reference sequence). V gave up 5 bases and J gave up 5 bases, with 15 bases separating them. CDR3 size: 14 residues. CDR3 in DNA: TGTGCCAGTAGTTTGGATTGGAGGGTAACTGAAGCTTTCTTT. This sequence encodes CASSLDWRVTEAFF.

This rearrangement joins TRBV4-2 to TRBJ1-4; 8 bases agree with TRBD1. CDR1 and CDR2 (germline): LGHNA, YNFKEQ. The CDR3 runs 16 residues. Trimming took 0 bases from V and 8 from J; bases not matched to a gene: 8. CDR3: CASSQEGGQGAEKLFF. The CDR3 DNA is TGTGCCAGCAGCCAAGAGGGGGGGCAGGGGGCCGAAAAACTGTTTTTT.

This chain connects TRBV6-1 to TRBJ2-5, with 9 bases that match TRBD1. The V gene's germline CDR1 is MNHNS and CDR2 SASEGT. The CDR3 covers 15 residues. J lost 5 bases, V lost 2 bases, and 6 bases had no gene match. CDR3 in amino acids: CASSETGTGRETQYF. For the CDR3, the DNA is TGTGCCAGCAGTGAAACCGGGACAGGGAGGGAGACCCAGTACTTC.

The rearrangement joins TRBV5-4 to TRBJ2-7, with 7 bases aligning to TRBD2. Germline trimming cut 0 bases from V and 6 bases from J; bases unmatched to any gene: 3. This CDR3 region has 13 residues. Germline CDR1 SGHNT, CDR2 YYREEE (reference sequence). CDR3 in amino acids: CASSLGTRGEQYF. CDR3 bases: TGTGCCAGCAGCTTGGGGACTAGGGGCGAGCAGTACTTC.

The V call is TRBV11-2, the J call TRBJ2-5; D is unclear. V lost 1 base to trimming and J lost 4 bases, with 7 bases between them. The CDR3 consists of 13 residues. The germline V gene encodes CDR1 SGHAT and CDR2 FQNNGV. CDR3 coding DNA: TGTGCCAGCAGCTTAGTATCTGTAGAGACCCAGTACTTC. Translating it yields CASSLVSVETQYF.

The CDR3 DNA reads TGTGCCAGCGGTAAGGTGGCGGACAATCAGCCCCAGCATTTT. Protein: CASGKVADNQPQHF. The genes are TRBV2 and TRBJ1-5; no clear D gene. The CDR3 is made up of 14 amino acids. With 8 bases removed from V and 3 bases from J, the gap between germline ends came to 14 bases. CDR1 and CDR2 (germline): SNHLY, FYNNEI.

This chain joins TRBV30 and TRBJ1-4; D ambiguous. The CDR3 contains 14 residues. V lost 4 bases to trimming and J lost 8 bases, with 17 bases between them. Germline lookup yields CDR1 GTSNPN and CDR2 SVGIG (reference sequence). The CDR3 DNA sequence: TGTGCCTGGAATATAATGCGCGGAGAGGAAAAACTGTTTTTT. Translation gives CAWNIMRGEEKLFF.

A remark on this clone: Other DNA variants within this sample encode the same CDR3. The J gene is TRBJ2-7, the V gene TRBV27; TRBD1 matches at 8 bases. CDR1 is MNHEY, CDR2 SMNVEV, per germline (reference sequence). V shed 6 bases and J 2 bases; nucleotides not matched to a gene: 6. This CDR3 has 14 residues. The CDR3 loop reads CASSLTGAPYEQYF. CDR3 DNA: TGTGCCAGCAGCCTGACAGGGGCGCCCTACGAGCAGTACTTC.

V gene TRBV25-1 combines with J gene TRBJ2-1; weak D call: TRBD2 (5 bases). The length of the CDR3 is 13 residues. Germline loops: CDR1 MGHDK, CDR2 SYGVNS. Between the trimmed V and J ends, which lost 1 base and 7 bases, there was a span of 8 bases. The CDR3 DNA follows: TGTGCCAGCAGTGAATTCCGGAGGAATGAGCAGTTCTTC. It translates to CASSEFRRNEQFF.

The J gene is TRBJ2-7, the V gene TRBV15; no firm D call. Between the trimmed V and J ends, which lost 0 bases and 3 bases, there was a span of 6 bases. Germline V gene data show CDR1 as LNHNV and CDR2 as YYDKDF (reference sequence). This CDR3 has 13 amino acids. The CDR3 spells CATSRDRRYEQYF. As DNA, the CDR3 is TGTGCCACCAGCAGAGACAGGCGCTACGAGCAGTACTTC.

The rearrangement links TRBV6-5 to TRBJ2-7, with 7 nucleotides matching TRBD1. J gave up 3 bases and V 2 bases, and 1 base lay outside the gene matches. The germline gives CDR1 MNHEY, CDR2 SVGAGI. CDR3 length equals 13 residues. CDR3 region: CASSYRQGYEQYF. CDR3 DNA sequence: TGTGCCAGCAGTTACCGACAGGGCTACGAGCAGTACTTC.

This chain connects TRBV4-2 to TRBJ2-6; no clear D. The CDR3 contains 17 residues. Germline V gene data show CDR1 as LGHNA and CDR2 as YNFKEQ. V was trimmed by 4 bases and J by 4 bases, leaving 17 bases between them. The chain's CDR3 is CASSPFGSSYGANVLTF. CDR3 nucleotides: TGTGCCAGCAGCCCCTTTGGCTCGTCATACGGGGCCAACGTCCTGACTTTC.

V usage is TRBV18 and J usage is TRBJ2-1; D not resolved. CDR1 KGHSH and CDR2 LQKENI come from the germline V gene. Trimming removed 2 bases at V and 9 bases at J, with 11 bases between. CDR3 length equals 13 residues. The CDR3 spells CASSPSRSAEQFF. In DNA form, the CDR3 reads TGTGCCAGCTCACCAAGCAGGTCTGCTGAGCAGTTCTTC.

The rearrangement uses TRBV27 and TRBJ1-1; D is perhaps TRBD1 (6 bases). Trimming stripped 8 bases from V and 5 bases from J, with 21 bases between. CDR1 is MNHEY, CDR2 SMNVEV, per germline (reference sequence). This CDR3 comprises 15 residues. The CDR3 reads CASLSLGGLGTEAFF. In nucleotides, the CDR3 is TGTGCCAGCCTTAGTCTGGGGGGGCTGGGGACTGAAGCTTTCTTT.